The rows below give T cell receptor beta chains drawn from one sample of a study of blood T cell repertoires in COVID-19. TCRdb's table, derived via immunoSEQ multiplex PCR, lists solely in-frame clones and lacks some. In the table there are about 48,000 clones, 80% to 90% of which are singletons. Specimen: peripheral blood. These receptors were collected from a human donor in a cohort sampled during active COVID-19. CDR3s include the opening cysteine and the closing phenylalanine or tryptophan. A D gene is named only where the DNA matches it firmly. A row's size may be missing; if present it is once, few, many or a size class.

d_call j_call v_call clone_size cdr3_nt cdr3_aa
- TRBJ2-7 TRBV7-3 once TGTGCCAGCAGCTTAACTTTCGGGGGACTCTACGAGCAGTACTTC CASSLTFGGLYEQYF
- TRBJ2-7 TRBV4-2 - TGTGCCAGCAGCCAAGTCGGACTATACGAGCAGTACTTC CASSQVGLYEQYF
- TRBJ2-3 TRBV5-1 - TGCGCCAGCAGCCCCGAACTTCGACAGGGCACAGATACGCAGTATTTT CASSPELRQGTDTQYF
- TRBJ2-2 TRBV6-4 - TGTGCCAGCAGTAAGACAGGCGACACCGGGGAGCTGTTTTTT CASSKTGDTGELFF
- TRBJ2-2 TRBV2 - TGTGCCAGCGTCCCCTTAATGACCGGGGAGCTGTTTTTT CASVPLMTGELFF
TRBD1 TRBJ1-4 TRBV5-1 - TGCGCCAGCAGTAAGCAGGGGGCAACTAATGAAAAACTGTTTTTT CASSKQGATNEKLFF
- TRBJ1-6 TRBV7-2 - TGTGCCAGCAGCTTTTCCCTGGAACGGGGGAAATCACCCCTCCACTTT CASSFSLERGKSPLHF
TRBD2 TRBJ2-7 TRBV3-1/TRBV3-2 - TGTGCCAGCAGCCAAGGACGTACGGGGGGGCGAAGCGAGCAGTACTTC CASSQGRTGGRSEQYF
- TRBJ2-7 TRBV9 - TGTGCCAGTAGCGGTTCCGAGTCAATCTACGAGCAGTACTTC CASSGSESIYEQYF
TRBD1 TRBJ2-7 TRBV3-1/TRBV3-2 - TGTGCCAGCAGCCCCCGGACAGGGGGTTACGAGCAGTACTTC CASSPRTGGYEQYF
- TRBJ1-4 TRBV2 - TGTGCCAGCAATACTGGCAGAGGTGAAAAACTGTTTTTT CASNTGRGEKLFF
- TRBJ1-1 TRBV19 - TGTGCCAGTAGTATACCTGCGGAGAACACTGAAGCTTTCTTT CASSIPAENTEAFF
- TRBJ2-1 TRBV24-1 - TGTGCCACCAGTGATTCCCGGGGGAACTACAATGAGCAGTTCTTC CATSDSRGNYNEQFF
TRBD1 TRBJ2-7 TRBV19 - TGTGCCAGTAAGGACAGGGTGGGCGAGCAGTACTTC CASKDRVGEQYF
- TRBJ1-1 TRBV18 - TGTGCCAGCTCACCACCTGGCGGTACCGGAGCTTTCTTT CASSPPGGTGAFF
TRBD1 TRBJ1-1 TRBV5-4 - TGTGCCAGCAGCTTGCAGGGGGGCACTGAAGCTTTCTTT CASSLQGGTEAFF
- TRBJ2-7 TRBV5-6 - TGTGCCAGCAGCTCCAACTCCTACGAGCAGTACTTC CASSSNSYEQYF
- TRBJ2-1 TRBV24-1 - TGTGCCACCAAGGGTAGGGGCCTCAGGGCGGATGAGCAGTTCTTC CATKGRGLRADEQFF
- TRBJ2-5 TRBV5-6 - TGTGCCAGCAGCTTGGATTTGCTCGGGGAGACCCAGTACTTC CASSLDLLGETQYF
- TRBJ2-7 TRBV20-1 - TGCAGTGCTAGTCCCCCGACAACAGGGTCCTACGAGCAGTACTTC CSASPPTTGSYEQYF
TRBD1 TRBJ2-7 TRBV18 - TGTGCCAGCTCACCAGCCACAGGGGCATCTACGGAGCAGTACTTC CASSPATGASTEQYF
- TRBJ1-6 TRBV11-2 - TGTGCCAGCAGCTTAGTTAGCACCAATTCACCCCTCCACTTT CASSLVSTNSPLHF
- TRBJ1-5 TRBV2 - TGTGCCAGCAAAAGGGAGCAGGGGAGCAATCAGCCCCAGCATTTT CASKREQGSNQPQHF